The present T cell receptor beta chain was sequenced within a study of cytomegalovirus exposure and HLA in healthy donors (dated by TCRdb to between 2016 and 2019). Context from the whole study: According to an earlier analysis of a few hundred of the donors, roughly 180 million T cells yielded 120 million or so unique TCR beta sequences and around 280 Gb of sequence data. The later analysis used no new phenotypic data to find candidate immune exposures, relying instead on TCR beta sequences and their occurrence across donors. The study profiled the T cell repertoires of some 610 subjects by immunosequencing and related them to cytomegalovirus serostatus. Both class I and class II loci were covered by HLA typing, at four-digit resolution. In addition to the first cohort of 666 subjects, a separate validation cohort of over 90 different subjects was used. All discovery cohort repertoires had been generated using a single sequencing platform. Among the roughly 380 genotyped donors, more than 70% belonged to the genetic ancestry cluster associated with self-reported Caucasian donors. Because of strong linkage in the cohort, roughly five DR-DQ haplotypes were treated as single units for association and clustering. To decide whether each TCR beta V gene segment behaved as functional or pseudogenic, an earlier analysis of 587 of the donors relied on high-throughput TCR beta sequencing. An early release that covered about 600 HLA-typed donors contained approximately 300 gigabases of sequencing data and around 85 million unique TCR sequences. Donor age, sex, ethnicity and CMV serostatus were compiled alongside the repertoire data. Typing coverage differed by locus: A, B, C, DRB1 and DQB1 were typed in about 629-640 donors, DQA1 in 522, DPA1 in around 580, and DPB1 in 472. The study was designed to test whether signatures of past pathogen exposure could be identified by cataloging public T cell receptors. To predict cytomegalovirus infection status, the study combined high-throughput TCR immunosequencing, statistical association of individual TCRs with disease status, and machine learning. A later genetic analysis used genome-wide SNP genotypes for about three fifths of the roughly 700 donors, treating that subset as a discovery cohort. On average, roughly 250,000 unique TCR beta nucleotide sequences were sequenced per donor among 350 to 400 genotyped donors of the cohort, with around 19% of those sequences being non-productive. A later analysis re-examined previously published TCR beta repertoires from just over 650 donors and added high-resolution HLA genotyping to investigate patterns of TCR occurrence. Study-level results and caveats: The sequencing pipeline was judged likely to have produced a cluster of highly shared sequence variants as a technical artifact. Because HLA typing was unavailable for some donors at each locus, only the typed subset was used in association tests. It was suggested by the authors that the approach could potentially be generalized to other disease states and immunological phenotypes. A later analysis reported that several top co-occurrence clusters appeared linked to parvovirus B19, influenza, CMV and Epstein-Barr virus. In a later analysis, HLA-associated TCR beta chains showed more clonal expansion and lower generation probabilities than non-associated chains that were equally common. Immune exposure information for the cohort was limited to CMV serostatus. Roughly uniform sequencing depth across donors was assumed in presence/absence analyses, although this assumption may not hold. Assigning TCR associations to individual alleles was difficult when HLA alleles, especially DR and DQ, strongly co-occurred. According to a later genetic analysis, donors in an Asian-associated ancestry cluster had fewer N-insertions in productive TCRs than the approximately 670-donor mean. In this cohort, only TCR beta chains were sequenced, and detectable features were limited by the absence of alpha or paired-chain data. The study gave a list of some 150 TCR beta chains associated with cytomegalovirus. A few of the identified cytomegalovirus-associated TCR beta chains were confirmed in vitro to be specific for cytomegalovirus antigens. Fewer than 20 rarely observed V segments, including chromosome 9 orphons, were excluded from the earlier analysis of about 610 of the donors because counts were too low. In a later genetic analysis, a missense DCLRE1C variant was associated with V-gene and J-gene trimming of TCR beta chains, and the association was replicated in an independent cohort. Across donors, most TCR sequences were observed very rarely, whereas some public TCRs were present in many individuals. Linkage disequilibrium might explain the correlated functional status among segregating V segments, but an unknown experimental factor could not be ruled out. A further reported finding was that TCR beta sequences accurately predicted the HLA-A and HLA-B alleles for most subjects in the first cohort. Broadly in line with IMGT annotations, most TCR beta V segments showed up in productive rearrangements about 87% or about 30% of the time in an earlier analysis of several hundred of the donors. Specific HLA alleles were associated with 16,951 TCR beta sequences at a false discovery rate of 0.05 in a later analysis. In a later analysis, the rate of TCR association differed among HLA loci, with DRB1 alleles having the most associated TCRs and HLA-C alleles having the fewest. A later analysis found that most CMV-associated TCR beta chains appeared HLA-restricted, with HLA associations seemingly driven largely by CMV exposure. Some IMGT-functional V segments, including TRBV6-2 and TRBV6-3, could not be distinguished by the 87-base-pair reads and were therefore excluded. In both the original and validation cohorts, the classifier was reported to diagnose cytomegalovirus status with high specificity and sensitivity.

V is shortened by 1 base, J by 0 bases, and the region joining them spans 13 bases. CDR1 and CDR2, looked up from the germline V gene, are MGHDK and SYGVNS. There are 17 amino acids in the CDR3, from cysteine to phenylalanine inclusive. Left in the record is the CDR3 DNA by itself, 51 bases read in frame from the first base. In this sample, this clone turned up a few times. This clone's antigen is unknown. No clone much larger than this one lies a single base away; base qualities are absent. In total, roughly 670 healthy bone marrow donors made up the cohort. Cohort members were all nominally healthy when sampled, although unrecorded immune exposures were likely present. The donor tested CMV seropositive, placing the donor among the 289 seropositive members of the cohort. A peripheral blood sample was collected from each donor, and TCR beta sequencing was performed on peripheral blood mononuclear cells. Genomic DNA extraction from the blood cell samples was performed with the Qiagen DNeasy Blood Extraction Kit.

Libraries came from the immunoSEQ multiplex PCR assay. A mixture of 60 forward primers for TCR Vbeta segments and 13 reverse primers for TCR Jbeta segments was used in the multiplex PCR. A multiplex PCR assay on genomic DNA amplified the CDR3 region of rearranged TCR beta genes. The amplified TCR beta libraries were sequenced on the Illumina HiSeq System as 87-base-pair reads. Processing in the source paper ran as follows. In a later analysis, tens of millions of unique TCR beta chains were counted across the 500 to 850 repertoires, and roughly 10 million of these chains were shared by at least two donors. Raw reads were error-corrected and collapsed into unique sequences by a nearest-neighbor algorithm in which closely related sequences were merged to remove PCR and sequencing errors. CDR3 sequences were aligned to IMGT reference sequences to assign V, D and J gene segments. For a sequence to be retained, a match of at least six nucleotides to both a V gene segment and a J gene segment was required. Rearrangements were classified as productive when the CDR3 lacked stop codons and remained in frame with V and J, and all other rearrangements were classified as non-productive. CDR3 was defined according to IMGT convention as the region running from the second conserved V-encoded cysteine to the conserved J-encoded phenylalanine. In an earlier analysis of 587 of the donors, sequences lacking an unambiguous match to a single V gene segment were excluded. In an earlier analysis of roughly 500 of the donors, V segments were called functional above 56.7% productive rearrangements and were called segregating when the between-donor standard deviation exceeded 5%. To diagnose cytomegalovirus status from the catalog of TCR beta chain sequences, a statistical classification framework was built. In a later analysis, V and J genes were assigned by comparing TCR nucleotide sequences against IMGT/GENE-DB human TR gene sequences. Using the TCRdist pipeline, a later analysis assigned CDR3 sequences along with most-parsimonious VDJ recombination scenarios. A later analysis defined each TCR beta chain by its CDR3 amino acid sequence plus V-gene family, and excluded reads lacking a unique V-gene family. To address suspected cross-contamination and a sequencing artifact, a later analysis removed 592 highly shared, low-generation-probability nucleotide sequences. In a later analysis, a clonal expansion index for each public chain was calculated from normalized within-repertoire ranks of inferred template counts. Generation probabilities in a later analysis came from a VDJ recombination model fitted to out-of-frame rearrangements, and those results were checked against IGoR. Hypergeometric tests were used in a later analysis to score TCR-TCR, TCR-HLA and TCR-CMV co-occurrence, with a repertoire-size bias correction applied to the TCR pairs. To estimate false discovery rates, a later analysis permuted the HLA or CMV assignments 20 times. In a later analysis, co-occurring TCRs were grouped using DBSCAN, with TCRdist sequence similarity added in when clustering inside HLA-allele-positive subsets. Co-occurrence clustering excluded repertoires with fewer than 30,000 or more than 120,000 public chains, plus five with anomalous nucleotide sharing. TCRdb re-hosts the immuneACCESS table, in-frame sequences only. Its copies lack some clones; in the studies checked, an unresolved V gene accounts for under half of them, and the cause for the rest is not known. V, J and clone size reflect that table, while D and trimming were determined from the DNA. The sample has around 76,000 clones on record, roughly 73% of them singletons. 15% to 20% of the sample is taken by the ten largest.

The chain links TRBV25-1 with TRBJ1-3, with a weak D call of TRBD1 (6 bases match). The receptor's source is a woman aged 40 to 55 in good health and CMV-seropositive. The sequencing sample was made of PBMCs. The CDR3 protein: CASSELVTGFSGNTIYF. The sequenced DNA is TGTGCCAGCAGTGAATTAGTGACAGGTTTCTCTGGAAACACCATATATTTT.